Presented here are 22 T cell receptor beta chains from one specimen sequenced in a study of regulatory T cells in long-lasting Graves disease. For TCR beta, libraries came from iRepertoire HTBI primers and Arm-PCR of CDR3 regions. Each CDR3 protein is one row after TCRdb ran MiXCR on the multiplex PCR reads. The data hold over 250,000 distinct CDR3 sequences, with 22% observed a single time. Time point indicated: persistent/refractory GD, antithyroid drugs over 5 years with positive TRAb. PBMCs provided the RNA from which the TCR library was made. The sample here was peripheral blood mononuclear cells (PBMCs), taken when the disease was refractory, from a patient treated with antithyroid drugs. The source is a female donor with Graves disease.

The CDR3 loop is CASSSRDREPEKLFF. The CDR3 DNA is TGTGCCAGCAGCTCCCGGGACAGGGAACCGGAAAAACTGTTTTTT. This chain connects TRBV7-9 to TRBJ1-4, with 9 bases fitting TRBD1. The V and J ends lost 4 bases and 8 bases, in that order; junction bases with no gene match: 8. Germline assignment: CDR1 SEHNR and CDR2 FQNEAQ (reference sequence). CDR3 size: 15 residues.

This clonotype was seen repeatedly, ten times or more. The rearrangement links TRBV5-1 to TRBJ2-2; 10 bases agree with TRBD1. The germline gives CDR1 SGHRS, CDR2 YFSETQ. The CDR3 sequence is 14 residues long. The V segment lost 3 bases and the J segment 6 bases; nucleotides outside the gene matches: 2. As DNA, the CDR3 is TGCGCCAGCAGCTGGGACAGGGGCGCCGGGGAGCTGTTTTTT. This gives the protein CASSWDRGAGELFF.

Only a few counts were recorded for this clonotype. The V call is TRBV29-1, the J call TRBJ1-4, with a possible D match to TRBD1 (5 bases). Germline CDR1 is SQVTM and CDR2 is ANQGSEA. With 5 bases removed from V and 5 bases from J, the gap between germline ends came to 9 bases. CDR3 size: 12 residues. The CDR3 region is CSVLGANEKLFF. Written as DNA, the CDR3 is TGCAGCGTTCTTGGGGCGAATGAAAAACTGTTTTTT.

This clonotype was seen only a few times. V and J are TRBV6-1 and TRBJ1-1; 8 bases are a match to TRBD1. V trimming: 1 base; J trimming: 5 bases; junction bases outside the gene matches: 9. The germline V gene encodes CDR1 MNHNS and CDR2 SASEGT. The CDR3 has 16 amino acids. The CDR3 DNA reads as TGTGCCAGCAGTGAAGAAGAATACAGGGGGTCTACTGAAGCTTTCTTT. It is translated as CASSEEEYRGSTEAFF.

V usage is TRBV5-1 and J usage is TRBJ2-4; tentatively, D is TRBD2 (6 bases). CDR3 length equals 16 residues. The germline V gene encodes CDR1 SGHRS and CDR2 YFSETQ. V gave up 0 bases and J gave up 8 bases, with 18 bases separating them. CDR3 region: CASSLAVAQGGDIQYF. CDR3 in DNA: TGCGCCAGCAGCTTGGCCGTGGCCCAAGGAGGGGACATTCAGTACTTC.

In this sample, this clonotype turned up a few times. The CDR3 DNA follows: TGTGCCTGGAGTGTACGTGACAGACTATCGCCCCAGTACTTC. The encoded protein is CAWSVRDRLSPQYF. The V call is TRBV30, the J call TRBJ2-5; either TRBD1 or TRBD2 may fit D (5 bases each). Germline values: CDR1 GTSNPN, CDR2 SVGIG (reference sequence). The CDR3 loop spans 14 amino acids. V was pared by 0 bases and J by 9 bases, with 17 bases between.

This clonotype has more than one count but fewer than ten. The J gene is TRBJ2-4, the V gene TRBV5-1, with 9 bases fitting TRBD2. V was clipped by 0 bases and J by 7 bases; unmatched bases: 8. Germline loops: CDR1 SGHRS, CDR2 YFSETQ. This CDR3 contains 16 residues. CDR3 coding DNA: TGCGCCAGCAGCTTGGCCTCTAGCGGGAATGCGAACATTCAGTACTTC. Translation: CASSLASSGNANIQYF.

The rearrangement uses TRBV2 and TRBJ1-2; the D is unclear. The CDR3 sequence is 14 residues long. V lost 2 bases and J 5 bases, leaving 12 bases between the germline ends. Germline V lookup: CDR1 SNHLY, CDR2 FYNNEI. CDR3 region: CASSESWLIYGYTF. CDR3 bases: TGTGCCAGCAGTGAAAGCTGGCTGATTTATGGCTACACCTTC.

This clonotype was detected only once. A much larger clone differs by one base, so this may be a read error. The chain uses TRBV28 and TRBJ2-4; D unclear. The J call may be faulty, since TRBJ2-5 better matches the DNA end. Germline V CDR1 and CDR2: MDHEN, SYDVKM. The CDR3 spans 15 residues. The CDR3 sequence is CASTRLRSLKGTQYF. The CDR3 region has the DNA TGTGCCAGCACTAGGCTCAGGTCGCTCAAAGGGACCCAGTACTTC.

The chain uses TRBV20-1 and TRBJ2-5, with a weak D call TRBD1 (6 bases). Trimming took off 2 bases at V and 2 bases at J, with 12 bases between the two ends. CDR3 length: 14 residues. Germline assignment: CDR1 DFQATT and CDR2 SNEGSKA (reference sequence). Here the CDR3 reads CSARRDTKQETQYF. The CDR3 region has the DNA TGCAGTGCTAGACGGGACACCAAGCAAGAGACCCAGTACTTC.

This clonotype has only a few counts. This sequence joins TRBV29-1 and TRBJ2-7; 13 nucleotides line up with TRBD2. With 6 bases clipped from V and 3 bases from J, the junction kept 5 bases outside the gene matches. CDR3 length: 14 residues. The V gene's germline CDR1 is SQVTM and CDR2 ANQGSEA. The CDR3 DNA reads TGCAGCGTCCACGGGACTAGCGGGAACTACGAGCAGTACTTC. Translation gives CSVHGTSGNYEQYF.

The CDR3: CSVTDGTQETQYF. CDR3 sequence (DNA): TGCAGCGTGACGGACGGTACCCAAGAGACCCAGTACTTC. The chain carries TRBV29-1 and TRBJ2-5; D remains ambiguous. The V gene lost 6 bases and the J gene lost 1 base, with 12 bases spanning the gap. The CDR3 contains 13 residues. Germline V lookup: CDR1 SQVTM, CDR2 ANQGSEA.

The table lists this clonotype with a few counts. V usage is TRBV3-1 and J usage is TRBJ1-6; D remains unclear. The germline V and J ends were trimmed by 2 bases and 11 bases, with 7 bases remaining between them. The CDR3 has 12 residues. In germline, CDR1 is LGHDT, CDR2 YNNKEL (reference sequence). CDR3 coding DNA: TGTGCCAGCAGCCAACCCTCAACACCCCTCCACTTT. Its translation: CASSQPSTPLHF. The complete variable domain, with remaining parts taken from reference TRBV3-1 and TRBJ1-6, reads DTAVSQTPKYLVTQMGNDKSIKCEQNLGHDTMYWYKQDSKKFLKIMFSYNNKELIINETVPNRFSPKSPDKAHLNLHINSLELGDSAVYFCASSQPSTPLHFGNGTRLTVT.

CDR3 nucleotide sequence: TGTGCCAGCTCACCACCGGAGACTAGCGGCTCCTACGAGCAGTACTTC. Protein product: CASSPPETSGSYEQYF. This chain joins TRBV18 and TRBJ2-7, with 9 positions matching TRBD2. The CDR3 contains 16 residues. CDR1 and CDR2 (germline): KGHSH, LQKENI. V dropped 0 bases and J dropped 0; count of bases not matched to a gene: 3.

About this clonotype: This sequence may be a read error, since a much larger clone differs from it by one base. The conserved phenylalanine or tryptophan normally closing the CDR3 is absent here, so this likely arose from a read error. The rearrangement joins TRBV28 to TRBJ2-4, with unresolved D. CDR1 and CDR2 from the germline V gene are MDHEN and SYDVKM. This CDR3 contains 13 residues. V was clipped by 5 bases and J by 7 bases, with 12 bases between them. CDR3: CASSIRSRNIQYL. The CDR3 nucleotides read TGTGCCAGCAGTATACGGTCCCGGAACATTCAGTACCTC.

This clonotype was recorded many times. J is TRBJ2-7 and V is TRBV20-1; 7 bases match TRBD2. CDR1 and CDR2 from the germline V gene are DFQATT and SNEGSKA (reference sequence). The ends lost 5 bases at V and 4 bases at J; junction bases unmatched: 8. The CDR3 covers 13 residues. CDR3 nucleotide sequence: TGCAGTGCTCGTCTTGCGGGAGTGTACGAGCAGTACTTC. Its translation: CSARLAGVYEQYF.

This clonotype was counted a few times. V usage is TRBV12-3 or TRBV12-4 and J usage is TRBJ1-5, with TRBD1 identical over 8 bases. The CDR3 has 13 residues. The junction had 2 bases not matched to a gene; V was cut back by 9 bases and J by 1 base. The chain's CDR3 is CASQGASNQPQHF. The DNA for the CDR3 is TGTGCCAGTCAGGGGGCGAGCAATCAGCCCCAGCATTTT.

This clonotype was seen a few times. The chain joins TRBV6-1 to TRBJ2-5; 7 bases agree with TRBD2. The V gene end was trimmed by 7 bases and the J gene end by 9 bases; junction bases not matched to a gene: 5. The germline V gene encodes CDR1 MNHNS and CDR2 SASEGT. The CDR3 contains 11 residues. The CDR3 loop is CASTFAGAQYF. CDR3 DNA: TGTGCCAGCACCTTCGCGGGGGCCCAGTACTTC.

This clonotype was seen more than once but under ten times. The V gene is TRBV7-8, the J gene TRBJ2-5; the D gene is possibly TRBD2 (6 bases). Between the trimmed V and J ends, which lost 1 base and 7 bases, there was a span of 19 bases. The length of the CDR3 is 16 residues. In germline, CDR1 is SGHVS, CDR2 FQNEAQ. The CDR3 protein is CASSLDGLATSGTQYF. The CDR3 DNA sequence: TGTGCCAGCAGCTTAGATGGTCTAGCGACCTCCGGGACCCAGTACTTC.

This chain's CDR3 is CSARRSGLTEQYF. In DNA, the CDR3 is TGCAGTGCTAGGCGTTCAGGTCTTACCGAGCAGTACTTC. V is TRBV20-1 and J is TRBJ2-7; D is unresolved. Trimming stripped 3 bases from V and 6 bases from J, with 15 bases between. The CDR3 runs 13 residues. CDR1 DFQATT and CDR2 SNEGSKA come from the germline V gene (reference sequence).

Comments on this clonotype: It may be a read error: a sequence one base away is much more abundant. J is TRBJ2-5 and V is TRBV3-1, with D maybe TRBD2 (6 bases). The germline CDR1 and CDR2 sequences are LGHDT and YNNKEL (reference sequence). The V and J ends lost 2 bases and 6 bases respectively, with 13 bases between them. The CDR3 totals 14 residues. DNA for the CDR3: TGTGCCAGCAGCCAAAATTCCGGGAGTAAGACCCAGTACTTC. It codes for CASSQNSGSKTQYF.

The CDR3 is CASSLAGRSDTQYF. DNA of the CDR3: TGTGCCAGCAGCTTAGCGGGCAGAAGTGATACGCAGTATTTT. The chain links TRBV11-2 to TRBJ2-3; D uncertain. From germline, CDR1 is SGHAT and CDR2 FQNNGV. This CDR3 has 14 residues. The V end lost 1 base, the J end lost 6 bases, and 11 bases lay between the germline ends.